This T cell receptor beta chain was recorded in a study of T-cell reconstitution after alpha-beta-depleted transplantation in children. Study-wide results and caveats: The study reportedly traced alpha-beta T cells about two months after transplant to several hundred expanded graft clones. Newly produced T cells mostly provided counts and TCRbeta diversity after one year, as hyperexpanded clones declined. Recipient T cells and thymic progenitors that survived gave rise to the high TCRbeta diversity observed at day 60 in some patients.

As it was prepared, the TCRbeta library received unique molecular identifiers. TCRdb reprocessed the PCR reads via MiXCR and lists one record per CDR3 protein. The sample gives 200,000 or so distinct CDR3 sequences, around 8.4% of which show up once; 35% to 45% is in the top ten. This clonotype has a count of ten or more. Its target is unknown. This CDR3 spans 17 amino acids. Germline assignment: CDR1 MNHEY and CDR2 SVGAGI. The V gene end was trimmed by 1 base and the J gene end by 4 bases; junction bases not matched to a gene: 10. V usage is TRBV6-5 and J usage is TRBJ2-3, with 8 bases fitting TRBD1. The clonotype was recovered from a male patient aged 2-10 years who had a stem cell transplant for acute myeloid leukemia, so the T cells may come from the graft donor. The sample was PBMCs, mostly from graft donor cells, taken 360 days after TCRalphabeta/CD19-depleted stem cell transplant. Here the CDR3 reads CASSYWLPGQAADTQYF. Written as DNA, the CDR3 is TGTGCCAGCAGTTACTGGCTCCCGGGACAGGCTGCAGATACGCAGTATTTT.